Given below is one T cell receptor (beta chain) in context. Its antigen remains unidentified. The CDR3 is 11 residues long. Germline lookup yields CDR1 MNHEY and CDR2 SVGAGI. Deletions cut 6 bases from V and 10 bases from J, with 10 bases between. This specimen belongs to a study of beta chain features in type 1 diabetes. Study-level points and caveats: TCRB CDR3s from Type 1 diabetes patients were moderately but significantly shorter in all four CD4+ subsets.

Sorting with CD45RO/CCR7/CD25/CD127/CD95/CD27 yielded naive, central memory, regulatory and stem-like memory CD4+ cells. All of the isolated RNA was reverse transcribed, so expressed TCRB transcripts were sequenced. TCRdb's table, derived via immunoSEQ multiplex PCR, lists solely in-frame clones and lacks some. Of some 500,000 clones listed, roughly an eighth were seen once; the top ten hold over 0.04%. The chain links TRBV6-5 to TRBJ2-1; D perhaps matches TRBD2 (5 bases). The receptor was derived from a woman between 18 and 29 years old in good health. The sample was naive CD4+ T cells from blood. The CDR3 DNA follows: TGTGCCAGCAGCTTAGCGTCGGAGCAGTTCTTC. Its protein product is CASSLASEQFF.